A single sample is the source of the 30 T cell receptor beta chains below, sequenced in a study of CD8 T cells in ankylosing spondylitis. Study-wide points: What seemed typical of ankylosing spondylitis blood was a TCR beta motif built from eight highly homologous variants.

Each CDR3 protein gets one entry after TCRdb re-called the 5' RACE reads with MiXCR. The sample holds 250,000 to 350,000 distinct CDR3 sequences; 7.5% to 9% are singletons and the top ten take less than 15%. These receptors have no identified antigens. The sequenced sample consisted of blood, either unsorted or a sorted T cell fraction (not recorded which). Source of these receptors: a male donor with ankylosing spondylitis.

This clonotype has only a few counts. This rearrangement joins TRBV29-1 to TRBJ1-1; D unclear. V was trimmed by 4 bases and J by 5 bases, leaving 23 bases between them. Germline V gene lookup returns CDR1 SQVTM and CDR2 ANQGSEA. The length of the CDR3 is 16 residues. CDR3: CSVGGQREGRNTEAFF. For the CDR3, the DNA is TGCAGCGTTGGTGGGCAACGAGAGGGTAGAAATACTGAAGCTTTCTTT.

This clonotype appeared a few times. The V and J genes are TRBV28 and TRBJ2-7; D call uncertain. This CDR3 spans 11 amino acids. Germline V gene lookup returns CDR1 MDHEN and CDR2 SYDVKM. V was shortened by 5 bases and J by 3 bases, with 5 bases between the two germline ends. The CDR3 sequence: CASSGDYEQYF. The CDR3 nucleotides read TGTGCCAGCAGTGGGGACTACGAGCAGTACTTC. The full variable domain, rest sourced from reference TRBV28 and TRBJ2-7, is DVKVTQSSRYLVKRTGEKVFLECVQDMDHENMFWYRQDPGLGLRLIYFSYDVKMKEKGDIPEGYSVSREKKERFSLILESASTNQTSMYLCASSGDYEQYFGPGTRLTVT.

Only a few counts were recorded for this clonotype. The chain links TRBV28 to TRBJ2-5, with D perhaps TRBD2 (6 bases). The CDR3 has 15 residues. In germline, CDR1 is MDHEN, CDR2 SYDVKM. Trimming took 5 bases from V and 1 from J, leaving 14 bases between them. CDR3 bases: TGTGCCAGCAGTACGGGACTTCTACGCCAAGAGACCCAGTACTTC. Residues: CASSTGLLRQETQYF.

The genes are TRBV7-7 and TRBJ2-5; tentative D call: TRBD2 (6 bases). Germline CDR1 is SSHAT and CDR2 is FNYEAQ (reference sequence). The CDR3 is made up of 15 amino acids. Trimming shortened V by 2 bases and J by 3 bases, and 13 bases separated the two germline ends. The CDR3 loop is CASSLSGVGEETQYF. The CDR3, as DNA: TGTGCCAGCAGCTTATCGGGAGTGGGTGAAGAGACCCAGTACTTC. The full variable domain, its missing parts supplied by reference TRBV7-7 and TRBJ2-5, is GAGVSQSPRYKVTKRGQDVTLRCDPISSHATLYWYQQALGQGPEFLTYFNYEAQPDKSGLPSDRFSAERPEGSISTLTIQRTEQRDSAMYRCASSLSGVGEETQYFGPGTRLLVL.

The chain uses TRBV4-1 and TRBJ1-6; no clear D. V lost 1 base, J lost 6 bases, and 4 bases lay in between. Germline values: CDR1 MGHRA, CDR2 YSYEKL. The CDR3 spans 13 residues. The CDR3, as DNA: TGCGCCAGCAGCCAAGGGTTTAATTCACCCCTCCACTTT. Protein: CASSQGFNSPLHF.

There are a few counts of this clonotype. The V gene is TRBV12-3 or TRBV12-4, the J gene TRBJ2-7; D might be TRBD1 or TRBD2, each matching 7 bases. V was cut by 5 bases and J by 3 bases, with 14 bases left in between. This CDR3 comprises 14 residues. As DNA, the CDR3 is TGTGCCAGCAGTGTGCAGGGGGGGGACTACGAGCAGTACTTC. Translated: CASSVQGGDYEQYF.

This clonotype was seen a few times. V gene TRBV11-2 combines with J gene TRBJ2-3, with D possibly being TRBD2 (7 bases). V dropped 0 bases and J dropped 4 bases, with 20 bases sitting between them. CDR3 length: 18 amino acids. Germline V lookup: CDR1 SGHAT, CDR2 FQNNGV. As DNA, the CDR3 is TGTGCCAGCAGCTTAGATCTCGTGTTTCGGGGGGCCCCAGATACGCAGTATTTT. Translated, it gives CASSLDLVFRGAPDTQYF.

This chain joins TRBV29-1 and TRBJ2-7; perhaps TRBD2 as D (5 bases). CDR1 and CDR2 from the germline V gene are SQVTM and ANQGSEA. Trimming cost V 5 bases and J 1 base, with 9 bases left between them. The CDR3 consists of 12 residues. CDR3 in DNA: TGCAGCGTTAAACCGGGGTCCTACGAGCAGTACTTC. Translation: CSVKPGSYEQYF.

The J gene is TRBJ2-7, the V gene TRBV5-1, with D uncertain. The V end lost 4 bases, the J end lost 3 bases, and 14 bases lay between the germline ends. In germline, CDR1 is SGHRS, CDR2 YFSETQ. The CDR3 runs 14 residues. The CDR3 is CASSLRRPGYEQYF. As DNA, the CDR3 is TGCGCCAGCAGCCTGAGAAGGCCGGGCTACGAGCAGTACTTC.

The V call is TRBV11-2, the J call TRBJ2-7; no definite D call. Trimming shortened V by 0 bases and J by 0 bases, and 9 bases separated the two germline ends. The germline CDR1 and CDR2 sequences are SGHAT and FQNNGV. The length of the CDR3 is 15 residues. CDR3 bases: TGTGCCAGCAGCTTAGATTCAGGTACCTCCTACGAGCAGTACTTC. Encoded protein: CASSLDSGTSYEQYF.

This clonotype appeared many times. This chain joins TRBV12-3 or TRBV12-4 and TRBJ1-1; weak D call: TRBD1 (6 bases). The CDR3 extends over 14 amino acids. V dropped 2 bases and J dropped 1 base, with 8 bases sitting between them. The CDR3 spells CASSLWTANTEAFF. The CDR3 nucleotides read TGTGCCAGCAGTTTATGGACAGCGAACACTGAAGCTTTCTTT.

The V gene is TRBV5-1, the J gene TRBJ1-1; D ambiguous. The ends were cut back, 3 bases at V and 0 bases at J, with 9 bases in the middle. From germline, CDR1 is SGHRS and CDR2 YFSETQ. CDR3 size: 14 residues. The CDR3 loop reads CASSWIAMNTEAFF. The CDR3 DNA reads TGCGCCAGCAGCTGGATAGCCATGAACACTGAAGCTTTCTTT.

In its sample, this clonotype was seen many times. The CDR3 reads CASSLYPGEENTGELFF. In DNA form, the CDR3 reads TGCGCCAGCAGCTTGTATCCGGGAGAGGAGAACACCGGGGAGCTGTTTTTT. The chain has TRBV5-1 and TRBJ2-2, with D perhaps matching TRBD2 (6 bases). The CDR3 sequence is 17 residues long. Germline V gene lookup returns CDR1 SGHRS and CDR2 YFSETQ. The V gene lost 1 base and the J gene lost 1 base, with 14 bases spanning the gap. The full variable domain, completed using reference TRBV5-1 and TRBJ2-2, is KAGVTQTPRYLIKTRGQQVTLSCSPISGHRSVSWYQQTPGQGLQFLFEYFSETQRNKGNFPGRFSGRQFSNSRSEMNVSTLELGDSALYLCASSLYPGEENTGELFFGEGSRLTVL.

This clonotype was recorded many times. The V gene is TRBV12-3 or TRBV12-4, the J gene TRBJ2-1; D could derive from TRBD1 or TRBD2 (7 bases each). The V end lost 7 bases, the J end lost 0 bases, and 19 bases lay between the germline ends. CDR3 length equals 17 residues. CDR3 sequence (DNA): TGTGCCAGCACCCCCAGGGGGGGATCGAGCTCCTACAATGAGCAGTTCTTC. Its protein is CASTPRGGSSSYNEQFF.

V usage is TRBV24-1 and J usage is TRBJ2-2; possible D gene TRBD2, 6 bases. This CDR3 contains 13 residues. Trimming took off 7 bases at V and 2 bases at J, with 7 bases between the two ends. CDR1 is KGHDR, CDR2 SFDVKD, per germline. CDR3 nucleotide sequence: TGTGCCACCAGGCGGGAAAACACCGGGGAGCTGTTTTTT. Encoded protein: CATRRENTGELFF.

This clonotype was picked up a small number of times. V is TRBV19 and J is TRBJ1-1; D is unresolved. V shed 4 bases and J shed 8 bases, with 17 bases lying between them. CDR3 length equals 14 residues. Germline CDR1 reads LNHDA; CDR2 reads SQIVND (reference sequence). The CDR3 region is CASSTQSEGKEAFF. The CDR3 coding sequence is TGTGCCAGTAGTACCCAGTCCGAGGGAAAGGAAGCTTTCTTT.

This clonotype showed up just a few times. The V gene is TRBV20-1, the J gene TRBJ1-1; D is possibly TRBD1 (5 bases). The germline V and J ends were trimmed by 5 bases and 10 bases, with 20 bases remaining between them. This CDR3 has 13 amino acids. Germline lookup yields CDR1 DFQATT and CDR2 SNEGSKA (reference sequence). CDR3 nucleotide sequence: TGCAGTGCTGCTATGGGAGGGCTGGGGGGAGCTTTCTTT. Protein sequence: CSAAMGGLGGAFF.

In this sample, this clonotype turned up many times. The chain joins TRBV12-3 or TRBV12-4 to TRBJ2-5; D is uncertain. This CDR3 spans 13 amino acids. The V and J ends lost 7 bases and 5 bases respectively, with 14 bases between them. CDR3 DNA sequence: TGTGCCAGCAAAAACCGGGTCGGGGAGACCCAGTACTTC. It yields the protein CASKNRVGETQYF.

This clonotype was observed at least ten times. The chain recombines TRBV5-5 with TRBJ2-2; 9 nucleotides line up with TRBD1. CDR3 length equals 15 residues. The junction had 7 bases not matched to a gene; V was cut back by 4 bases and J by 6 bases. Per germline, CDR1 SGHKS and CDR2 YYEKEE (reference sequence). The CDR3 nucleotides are TGTGCCAGCAGCGTGGGGACAGGGCGGGCCGGGGAGCTGTTTTTT. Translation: CASSVGTGRAGELFF.

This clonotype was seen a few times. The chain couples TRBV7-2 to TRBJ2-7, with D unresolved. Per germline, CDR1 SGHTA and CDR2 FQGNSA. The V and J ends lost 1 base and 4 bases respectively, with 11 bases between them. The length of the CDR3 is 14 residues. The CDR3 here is CASSLVSPPYEQYF. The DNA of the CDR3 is TGTGCCAGCAGCTTAGTATCCCCGCCTTACGAGCAGTACTTC.

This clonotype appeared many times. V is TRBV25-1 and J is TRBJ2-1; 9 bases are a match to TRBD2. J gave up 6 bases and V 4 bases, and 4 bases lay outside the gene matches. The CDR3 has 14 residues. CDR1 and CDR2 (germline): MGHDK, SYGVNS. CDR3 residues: CASSGASGINEQFF. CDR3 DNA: TGTGCCAGCAGTGGGGCTAGCGGGATCAATGAGCAGTTCTTC.

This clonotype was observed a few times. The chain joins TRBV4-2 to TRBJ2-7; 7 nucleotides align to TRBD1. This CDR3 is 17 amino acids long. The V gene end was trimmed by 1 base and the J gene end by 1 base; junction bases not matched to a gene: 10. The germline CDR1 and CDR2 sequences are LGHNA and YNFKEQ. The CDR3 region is CASSQAEGAGGSYEQYF. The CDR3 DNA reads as TGTGCCAGCAGCCAAGCTGAAGGGGCAGGGGGTTCCTACGAGCAGTACTTC.

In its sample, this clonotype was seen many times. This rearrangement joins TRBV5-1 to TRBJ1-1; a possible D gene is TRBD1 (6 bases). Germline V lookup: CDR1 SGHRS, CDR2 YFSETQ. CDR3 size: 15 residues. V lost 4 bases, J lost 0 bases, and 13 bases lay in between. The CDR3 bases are TGCGCCAGCAGCAAGAAGGGGGAAGTGAACACTGAAGCTTTCTTT. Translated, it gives CASSKKGEVNTEAFF.

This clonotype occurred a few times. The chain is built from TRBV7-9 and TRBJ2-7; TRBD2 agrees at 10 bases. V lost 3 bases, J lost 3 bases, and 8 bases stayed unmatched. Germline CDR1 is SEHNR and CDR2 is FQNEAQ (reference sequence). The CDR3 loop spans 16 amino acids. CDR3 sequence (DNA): TGTGCCAGCAGCTTCAGGGCCGGGACTAGCGTCTACGAGCAGTACTTC. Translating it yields CASSFRAGTSVYEQYF.

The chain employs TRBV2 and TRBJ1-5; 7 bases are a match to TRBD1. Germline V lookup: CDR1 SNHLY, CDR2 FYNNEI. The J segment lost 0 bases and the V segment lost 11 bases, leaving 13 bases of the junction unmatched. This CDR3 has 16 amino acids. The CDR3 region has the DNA TGTGCCGTGCGACAGGGAGGTCTGTATAGCAATCAGCCCCAGCATTTT. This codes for CAVRQGGLYSNQPQHF.

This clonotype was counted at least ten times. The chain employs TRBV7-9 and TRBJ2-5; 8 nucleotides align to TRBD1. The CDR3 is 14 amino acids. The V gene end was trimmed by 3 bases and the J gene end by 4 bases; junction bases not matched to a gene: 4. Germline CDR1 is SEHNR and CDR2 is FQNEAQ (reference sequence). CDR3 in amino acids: CASSFGTGGETQYF. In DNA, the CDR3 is TGTGCCAGCAGCTTTGGGACAGGAGGAGAGACCCAGTACTTC.

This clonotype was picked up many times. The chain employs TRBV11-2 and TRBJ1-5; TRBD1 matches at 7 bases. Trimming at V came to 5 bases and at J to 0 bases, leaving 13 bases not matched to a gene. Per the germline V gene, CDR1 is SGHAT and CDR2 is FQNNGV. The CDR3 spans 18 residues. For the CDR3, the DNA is TGTGCCAGCAGCCCCCGACAGGGAGAGGGGTATAGCAATCAGCCCCAGCATTTT. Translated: CASSPRQGEGYSNQPQHF.

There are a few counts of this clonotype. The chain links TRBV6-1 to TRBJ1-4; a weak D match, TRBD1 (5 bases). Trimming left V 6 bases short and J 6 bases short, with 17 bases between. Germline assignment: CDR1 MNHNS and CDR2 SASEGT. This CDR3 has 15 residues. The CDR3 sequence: CASSWRGGLDEKLFF. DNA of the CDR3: TGTGCCAGCAGCTGGAGGGGAGGCTTGGATGAAAAACTGTTTTTT.

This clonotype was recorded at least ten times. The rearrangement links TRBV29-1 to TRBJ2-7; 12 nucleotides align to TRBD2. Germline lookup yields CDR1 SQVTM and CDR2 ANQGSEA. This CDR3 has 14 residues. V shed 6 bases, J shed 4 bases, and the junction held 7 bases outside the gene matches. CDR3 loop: CSVERLAGDYEQYF. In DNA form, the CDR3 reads TGCAGCGTGGAAAGACTAGCGGGGGATTACGAGCAGTACTTC.

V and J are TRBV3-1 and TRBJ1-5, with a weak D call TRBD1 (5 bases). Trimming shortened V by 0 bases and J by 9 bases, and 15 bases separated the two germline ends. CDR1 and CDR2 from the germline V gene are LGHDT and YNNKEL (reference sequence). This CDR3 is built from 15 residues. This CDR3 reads CASSQDGGLGGPQHF. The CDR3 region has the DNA TGTGCCAGCAGCCAAGATGGGGGGTTGGGGGGGCCCCAGCATTTT. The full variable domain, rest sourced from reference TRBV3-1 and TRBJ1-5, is DTAVSQTPKYLVTQMGNDKSIKCEQNLGHDTMYWYKQDSKKFLKIMFSYNNKELIINETVPNRFSPKSPDKAHLNLHINSLELGDSAVYFCASSQDGGLGGPQHFGDGTRLSIL.